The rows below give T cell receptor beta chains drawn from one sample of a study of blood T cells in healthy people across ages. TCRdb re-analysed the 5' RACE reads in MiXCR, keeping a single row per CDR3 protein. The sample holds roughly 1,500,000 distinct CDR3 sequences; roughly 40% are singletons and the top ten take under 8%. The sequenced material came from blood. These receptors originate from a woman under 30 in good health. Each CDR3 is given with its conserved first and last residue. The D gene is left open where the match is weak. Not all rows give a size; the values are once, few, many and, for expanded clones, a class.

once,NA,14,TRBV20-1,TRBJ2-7,TGCAGTGCTAGAGGGGCTAACTCCTACAATGAGCAGTACTTC,CSARGANSYNEQYF
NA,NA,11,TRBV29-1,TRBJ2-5,TGCAGCGTTGCGGAGGGAGAGACCCAGTACTTC,CSVAEGETQYF
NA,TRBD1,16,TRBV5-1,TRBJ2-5,TGCGCCAGCAGTCTGGGTGGGACAGGACTGCAAGAGACCCAGTACTTC,CASSLGGTGLQETQYF
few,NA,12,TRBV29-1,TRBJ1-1,TGCAGCGTTGAGAGAGGAGACACTGAAGCTTTCTTT,CSVERGDTEAFF
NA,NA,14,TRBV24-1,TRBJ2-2,TGTGCCACCAGTGAGAGGAGGAACACCGGGGAGCTGTTTTTT,CATSERRNTGELFF
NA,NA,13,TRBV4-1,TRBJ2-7,TGCGCCAGCAGCCTAGAGTCGGGAGCCGAGCAGTACTTC,CASSLESGAEQYF
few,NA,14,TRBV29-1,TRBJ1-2,TGCAGCGCCGGAGGAGGCGGATCTAACTATGGCTACACCTTC,CSAGGGGSNYGYTF
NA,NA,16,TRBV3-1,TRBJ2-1,TGTGCCAGCAGCTATTCTACCGGGACGGCAACGGAGACCCAGTTCTTC,CASSYSTGTATETQFF
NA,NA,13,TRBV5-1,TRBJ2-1,TGCGCCAGCAGAATCCCGGTGAGCGGTGAGCAGTTCTTC,CASRIPVSGEQFF
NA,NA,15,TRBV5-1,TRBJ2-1,TGCGCCAGCATGACCCCTCAAAGCGAGAACAATGAGCAGTTCTTC,CASMTPQSENNEQFF
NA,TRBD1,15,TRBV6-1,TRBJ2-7,TGTGCCAGCAGTGAAGACAGGGGTTTCGCCTACGAGCAGTACTTC,CASSEDRGFAYEQYF
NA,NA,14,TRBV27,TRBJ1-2,TGTGCCAGCAGTTTATCTTATTCGGACTATGGCTACACCTTC,CASSLSYSDYGYTF
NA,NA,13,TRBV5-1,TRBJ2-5,TGCGCCAGCCGAACTAACCCTCAAGAGACCCAGTACTTC,CASRTNPQETQYF
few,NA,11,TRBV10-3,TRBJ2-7,TGTGCCACGACAGATGCCTACGAGCAGTACTTC,CATTDAYEQYF
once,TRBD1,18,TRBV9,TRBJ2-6,TGTGCCAGCAGCGACGACCGGGACAGGGTATCGGGGGCCAACGTCCTGACTTTC,CASSDDRDRVSGANVLTF
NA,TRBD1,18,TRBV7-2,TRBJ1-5,TGTGCCAGCAGCTTCTCGATGGCCGGGACAGGGTCAAATCAGCCCCAGCATTTT,CASSFSMAGTGSNQPQHF
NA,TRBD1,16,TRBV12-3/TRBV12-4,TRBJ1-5,TGTGCCAGCAGTAAAGGGACAGCTACTAGCAATCAGCCCCAGCATTTT,CASSKGTATSNQPQHF
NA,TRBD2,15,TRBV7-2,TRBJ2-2,TGTGCCAGCAGGCTAGCGGGAGGAGACACCGGGGAGCTGTTTTTT,CASRLAGGDTGELFF
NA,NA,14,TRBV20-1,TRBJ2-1,TGCAATGCTAGAATTCCGTCCCGCGGGGATGAGCAGTTCTTC,CNARIPSRGDEQFF
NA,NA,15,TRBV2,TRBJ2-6,TGTGCCAGCAGTGAAGGAGGGCCCGGGGCCAACGTCCTGACTTTC,CASSEGGPGANVLTF
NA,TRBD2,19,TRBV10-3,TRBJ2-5,TGTGCCATCAGTGGGGCTAGCGGGGGGCCCAAAATTAAACAAGAGACCCAGTACTTC,CAISGASGGPKIKQETQYF
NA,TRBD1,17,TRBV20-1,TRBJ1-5,TGCAGTGCTAGAATGGGGACAGGCGTATATAGCAATCAGCCCCAGCATTTT,CSARMGTGVYSNQPQHF
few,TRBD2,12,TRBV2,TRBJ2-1,TGTGCCAGCAGGGCCCTAGCGGATGAGCAGTTCTTC,CASRALADEQFF
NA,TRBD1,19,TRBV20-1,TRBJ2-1,TGCAGTGCTAGAAGGGACAGGGCTGAGACGGGAGTTGGCTACAATGAGCAGTTCTTC,CSARRDRAETGVGYNEQFF
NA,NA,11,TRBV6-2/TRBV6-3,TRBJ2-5,TGTGCCAGCAGCAACACCGGGCCCGAGTACTTC,CASSNTGPEYF
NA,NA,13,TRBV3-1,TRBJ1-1,TGTGCCAGCAGCCAAACCAGGGGCACTGAAGCTTTCTTT,CASSQTRGTEAFF
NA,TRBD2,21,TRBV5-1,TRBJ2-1,TGCGCCAGCAGCTTACCCCTCGGACTAGCGGGCCCGGTAGAATCCTACAATGAGCAGTTCTTC,CASSLPLGLAGPVESYNEQFF
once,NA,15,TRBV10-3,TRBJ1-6,TGTGCCATCAGTGAGTCGCTGCAGAACCCTTCACCCCTCCACTTT,CAISESLQNPSPLHF
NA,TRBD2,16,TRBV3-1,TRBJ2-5,TGTGCCAGCAGCCTCCTAGCGGGAGGGACGGGAGGTGAGCAGTACTTC,CASSLLAGGTGGEQYF
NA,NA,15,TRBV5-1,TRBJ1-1,TGCGCCAGCAGCTTGGCCGTGGGGGGAGGAACTGAAGCTTTCTTT,CASSLAVGGGTEAFF
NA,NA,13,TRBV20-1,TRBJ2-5,TGCAGTGGGAAAAGGGGGGCAGAAGAGACCCAGTACTTC,CSGKRGAEETQYF
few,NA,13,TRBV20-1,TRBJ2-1,TGCAGTGCTAGGGCGAGCGCCTACAATGAGCAGTTCTTC,CSARASAYNEQFF
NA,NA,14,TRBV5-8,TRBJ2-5,TGTGCCAGCAGCTTTAATGACAGGCAAGAGACCCAGTACTTC,CASSFNDRQETQYF
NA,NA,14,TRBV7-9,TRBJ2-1,TGTGCCACCTCTCCGGGAACTCCACACAATGAGCAGTTCTTC,CATSPGTPHNEQFF
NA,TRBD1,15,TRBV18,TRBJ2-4,TGTGCCAGCTCACTGTTCGACAGGGAAAAAAACATTCAGTACTTC,CASSLFDREKNIQYF
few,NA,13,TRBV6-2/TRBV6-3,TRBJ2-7,TGTGCCAGCAGTTACTTTGGGCGAGCCGAGCAGTACTTC,CASSYFGRAEQYF
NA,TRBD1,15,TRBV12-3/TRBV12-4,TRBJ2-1,TGTGCCAGCAGTTCAAAGGGACAGGAATACAATGAGCAGTTCTTC,CASSSKGQEYNEQFF
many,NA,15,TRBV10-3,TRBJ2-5,TGTGCCATCAGTGCAGTCACAGGGAGCCAAGAGACCCAGTACTTC,CAISAVTGSQETQYF
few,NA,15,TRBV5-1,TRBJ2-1,TGCGCCAGCAGCTTGGGGATAGGAATCTACAATGAGCAGTTCTTC,CASSLGIGIYNEQFF
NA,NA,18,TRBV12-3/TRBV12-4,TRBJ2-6,TGTGCCAGCAGTTCCGGAGGGGTACTTCGCTCTGGGGCCAACGTCCTGACTTTC,CASSSGGVLRSGANVLTF
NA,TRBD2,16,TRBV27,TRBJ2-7,TGTGCCAGCAGTTTATCCGCTAGCGGGTACTCCTACGAGCAGTACTTC,CASSLSASGYSYEQYF
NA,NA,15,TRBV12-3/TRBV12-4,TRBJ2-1,TGTGCCAGCAGCACCGGACGAGCGGTGGGAAATGAGCAGTTCTTC,CASSTGRAVGNEQFF
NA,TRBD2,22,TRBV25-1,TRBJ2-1,TGTGCCAGCAGCGCCGCTCCCGGGACTAGCGGGGGGCACCGAAGCTCCTACAATGAGCAGTTCTTC,CASSAAPGTSGGHRSSYNEQFF
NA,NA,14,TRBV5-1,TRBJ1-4,TGCGCCAGCAGCTTGGTGGGGGGCCGCGAAAAACTGTTTTTT,CASSLVGGREKLFF
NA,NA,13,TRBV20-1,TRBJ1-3,TGCAGTGCTGGGGACGGGTACGGAAACACCATATATTTT,CSAGDGYGNTIYF
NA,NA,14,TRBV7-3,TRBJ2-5,TGTGCCAGCAGCTTAAGCCCTAGCGCAGGGGAGCAGTACTTC,CASSLSPSAGEQYF
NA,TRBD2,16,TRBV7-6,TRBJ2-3,TGTGCCAGCAGCTTGGGTATAGCGGGGAGCACAGATACGCAGTATTTT,CASSLGIAGSTDTQYF
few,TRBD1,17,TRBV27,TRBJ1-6,TGTGCCAGCAGTTTCATACCCGGGACAGGGTCGGGTTCACCCCTCCACTTT,CASSFIPGTGSGSPLHF
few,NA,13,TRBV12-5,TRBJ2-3,TGTGCTAGTGGTTTGCCCCCGAAGCATACGCAGTATTTT,CASGLPPKHTQYF
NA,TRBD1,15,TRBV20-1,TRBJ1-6,TGCAGTGCTAGCGCGACAGGGTTCTATAATTCACCCCTCCACTTT,CSASATGFYNSPLHF
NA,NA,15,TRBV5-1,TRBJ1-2,TGCGCCAGCAGCTTGGCCGACGGGTTAAACTATGGCTACACCTTC,CASSLADGLNYGYTF
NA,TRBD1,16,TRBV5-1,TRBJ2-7,TGCGCCAGCAGCGCGGACGGACAGGGAGGCTCCTACGAGCAGTACTTC,CASSADGQGGSYEQYF
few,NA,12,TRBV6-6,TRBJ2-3,TGTGCCAGCAGTAACGTCCCAGATACGCAGTATTTT,CASSNVPDTQYF
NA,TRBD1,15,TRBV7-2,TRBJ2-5,TGTGCCAGCAGCCTCCGGACAGGGAACCAAGAGACCCAGTACTTC,CASSLRTGNQETQYF
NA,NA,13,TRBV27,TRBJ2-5,TGTGCCAGCAGACAGGCTTCTAAAGAGACCCAGTACTTC,CASRQASKETQYF
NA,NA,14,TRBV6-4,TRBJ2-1,TGTGCCAGCAGTGATTACTTTAGCGGCAATGAGCAGTTCTTC,CASSDYFSGNEQFF
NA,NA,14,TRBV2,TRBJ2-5,TGTGCCAGCAGTGAACCTAGCAGTAAAGAGACCCAGTACTTC,CASSEPSSKETQYF
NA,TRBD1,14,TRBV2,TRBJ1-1,TGTGCCAGCAGTGAAACAGGGGGCGGAGGTGAAGCTTTCTTT,CASSETGGGGEAFF
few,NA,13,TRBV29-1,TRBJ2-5,TGCAGCGTTCCCGGGACGATCCAAGAGACCCAGTACTTC,CSVPGTIQETQYF